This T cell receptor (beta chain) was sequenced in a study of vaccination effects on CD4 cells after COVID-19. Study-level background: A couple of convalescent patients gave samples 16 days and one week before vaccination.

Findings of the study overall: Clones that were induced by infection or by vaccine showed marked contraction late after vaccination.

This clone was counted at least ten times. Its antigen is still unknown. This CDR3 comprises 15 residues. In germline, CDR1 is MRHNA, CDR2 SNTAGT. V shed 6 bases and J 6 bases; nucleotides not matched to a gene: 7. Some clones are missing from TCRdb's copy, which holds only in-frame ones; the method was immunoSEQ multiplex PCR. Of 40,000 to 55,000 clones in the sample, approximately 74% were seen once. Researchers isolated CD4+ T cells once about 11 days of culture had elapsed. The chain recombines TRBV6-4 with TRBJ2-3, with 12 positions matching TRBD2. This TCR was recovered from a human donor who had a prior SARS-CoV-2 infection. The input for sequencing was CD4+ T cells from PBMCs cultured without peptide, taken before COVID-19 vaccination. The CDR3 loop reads CASSSGLAGSDTQYF. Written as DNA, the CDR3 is TGTGCCAGCAGCTCCGGACTAGCGGGAAGTGATACGCAGTATTTT.